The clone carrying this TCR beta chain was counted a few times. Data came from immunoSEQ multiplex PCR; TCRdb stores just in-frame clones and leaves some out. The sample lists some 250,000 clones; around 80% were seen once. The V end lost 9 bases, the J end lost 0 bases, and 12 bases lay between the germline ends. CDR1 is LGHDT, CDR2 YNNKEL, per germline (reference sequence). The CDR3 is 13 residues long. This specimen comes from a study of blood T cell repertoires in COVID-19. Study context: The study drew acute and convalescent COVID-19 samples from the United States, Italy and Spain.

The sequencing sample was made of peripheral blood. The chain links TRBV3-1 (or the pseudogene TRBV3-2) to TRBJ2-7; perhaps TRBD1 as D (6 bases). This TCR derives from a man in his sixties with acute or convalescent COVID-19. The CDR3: CASGQTDSYEQYF. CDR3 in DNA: TGTGCCAGTGGACAGACGGACTCCTACGAGCAGTACTTC.